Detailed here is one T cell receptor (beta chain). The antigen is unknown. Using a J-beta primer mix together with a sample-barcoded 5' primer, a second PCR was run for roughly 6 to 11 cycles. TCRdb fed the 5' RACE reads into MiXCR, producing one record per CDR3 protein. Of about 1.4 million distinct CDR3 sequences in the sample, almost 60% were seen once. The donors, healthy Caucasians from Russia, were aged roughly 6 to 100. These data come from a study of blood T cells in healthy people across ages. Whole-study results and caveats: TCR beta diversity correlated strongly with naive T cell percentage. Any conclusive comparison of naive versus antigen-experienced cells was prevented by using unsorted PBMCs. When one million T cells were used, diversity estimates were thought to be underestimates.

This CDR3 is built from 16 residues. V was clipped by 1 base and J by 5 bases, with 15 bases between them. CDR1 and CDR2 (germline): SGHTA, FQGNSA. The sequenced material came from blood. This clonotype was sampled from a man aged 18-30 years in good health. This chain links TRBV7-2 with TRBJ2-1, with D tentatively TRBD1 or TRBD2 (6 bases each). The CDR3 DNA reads TGTGCCAGCAGCTTAGTGGGACGGGGGCCTCACAATGAGCAGTTCTTC. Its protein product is CASSLVGRGPHNEQFF.